These T cell receptor beta chains were read from a single sample in a study of T cells in Graves' hyperthyroidism and ophthalmopathy. TCRdb re-called the multiplex PCR reads with MiXCR, one entry per CDR3 protein. The table shows around 300,000 distinct CDR3 sequences, with around 15% occurring only once. Sequencing was performed on blood. The receptors come from a woman between 45 and 65 years old with Graves' hyperthyroidism that later progressed to Graves' ophthalmopathy. Each CDR3 is given with its conserved first and last residue. Fields, in order: V gene, D gene, CDR3 length, clone size, J gene, CDR3 protein, CDR3 DNA. D genes are given only for firm matches. Each size is once, few, many, or a class for an expanded clone.

v_gene: TRBV5-1
d_gene: -
len: 15
abundance: few
j_gene: TRBJ1-6
CDR3aa: CASSLDFGQGSPLHF
CDR3nt: TGCGCCAGCAGCTTGGATTTTGGCCAGGGATCACCCCTCCACTTT

v_gene: TRBV3-1
d_gene: -
len: 14
abundance: many
j_gene: TRBJ1-1
CDR3aa: CASSQQGRKTEAFF
CDR3nt: TGTGCCAGCAGTCAGCAGGGTAGAAAGACTGAAGCTTTCTTT

v_gene: TRBV10-3
d_gene: -
len: 17
abundance: many
j_gene: TRBJ2-6
CDR3aa: CAIPHGTVSSGANVLTF
CDR3nt: TGTGCCATCCCCCACGGAACGGTCTCCTCTGGGGCCAACGTCCTGACTTTC

v_gene: TRBV29-1
d_gene: -
len: 14
abundance: many
j_gene: TRBJ1-4
CDR3aa: CSVEGTATNEKLFF
CDR3nt: TGCAGCGTTGAAGGGACAGCAACTAATGAAAAACTGTTTTTT

v_gene: TRBV7-2
d_gene: TRBD2
len: 13
abundance: many
j_gene: TRBJ2-1
CDR3aa: CASREGLAGREFF
CDR3nt: TGTGCCAGCAGGGAGGGGCTAGCGGGAAGAGAGTTCTTC

v_gene: TRBV6-1
d_gene: -
len: 15
abundance: many
j_gene: TRBJ1-2
CDR3aa: CASSDPGSSNYGYTF
CDR3nt: TGTGCCAGCAGTGATCCAGGGTCCTCTAACTATGGCTACACCTTC

v_gene: TRBV2
d_gene: TRBD2
len: 15
abundance: many
j_gene: TRBJ2-6
CDR3aa: CASTGGTSGANVLTF
CDR3nt: TGTGCCAGCACGGGAGGAACCTCTGGGGCCAACGTCCTGACTTTC

v_gene: TRBV7-8
d_gene: -
len: 14
abundance: many
j_gene: TRBJ1-1
CDR3aa: CASSLKSFDTEAFF
CDR3nt: TGTGCCAGCAGCTTAAAGAGTTTCGACACTGAAGCTTTCTTT

v_gene: TRBV27
d_gene: -
len: 16
abundance: many
j_gene: TRBJ1-1
CDR3aa: CASASSIRRQNTEAFF
CDR3nt: TGTGCCAGCGCGTCCTCAATAAGGAGGCAGAACACTGAAGCTTTCTTT

v_gene: TRBV3-1
d_gene: TRBD2
len: 16
abundance: many
j_gene: TRBJ2-7
CDR3aa: CASSQKLAGVSYEQYF
CDR3nt: TGTGCCAGCAGCCAGAAACTAGCGGGGGTCTCCTACGAGCAGTACTTC